Below are 2 T cell receptor beta chains sequenced from a single sample in a study of vaccination and CD4 T cells after COVID-19. Oncomine TCR Beta short-read sequencing was applied to DNA from cultured CD4+ T cells. TCRdb passed the PCR reads through MiXCR, listing each CDR3 protein once. The data contain roughly 15,000 distinct CDR3 sequences, roughly 45% of them singletons. No antigen has been identified for these receptors. Treatment: 10-day PBMC culture with coronavirus spike peptide pools or control peptides (ViraFEST assay). Sequencing was done on a sample of CD4+ T cells from blood, cultured in vitro. The receptors were sampled from a human donor who had recovered from COVID-19.

This clonotype has just a few counts. The CDR3 DNA reads TGCAGTGCCCGACTACCCGTCTCCTACGAGCAGTACTTC. Translating gives CSARLPVSYEQYF. The chain carries TRBV20-1 and TRBJ2-7, with D possibly being TRBD2 (5 bases). V dropped 6 bases and J dropped 0 bases, with 12 bases sitting between them. CDR3 length: 13 amino acids. Germline CDR1 and CDR2: DFQATT and SNEGSKA (reference sequence).

The J gene is TRBJ2-1, the V gene TRBV7-8; TRBD2 matches at 11 bases. The trim removed 1 base at V and 15 bases at J, leaving 5 bases unmatched. CDR1 is SGHVS and CDR2 is FQNEAQ in the germline V gene. The CDR3 is 13 amino acids. The CDR3 is CASSLVASGRSFF. The CDR3 coding sequence is TGTGCCAGCAGCTTAGTTGCTAGCGGGAGGTCGTTCTTC.